This T cell receptor (beta chain) was sequenced for a study of T cell responses to AZD1222 COVID-19 vaccine. About the study: Whether given at about 4 or about 12 weeks, second doses were pooled. Study outcomes and limitations: The study sampled repertoires only after the peak T cell response. It was only a handful of AZD1222 recipients who were seropositive at baseline. Receipt of two AZD1222 doses was followed by a rise in Spike-specific TCR breadth and depth.

The count of this clone is one. As yet, its antigen is unknown. Libraries were prepared by immunoSEQ multiplex PCR; TCRdb keeps only in-frame clonotypes and omits some of them. Among about 100,000 clones listed, 75% to 90% were seen once. V lost 3 bases and J lost 0; bases outside the gene matches: 11. Germline lookup yields CDR1 KGHSH and CDR2 LQKENI. CDR3 length: 17 residues. The receptor was derived from an adult in good health. This rearrangement joins TRBV18 to TRBJ2-7; 7 nucleotides agree with TRBD2. The input for sequencing was peripheral blood, taken on day 0 of AZD1222 vaccination. CDR3 DNA sequence: TGTGCCAGCTCACCTTCTACGGGGGGAGTAAGCTCCTACGAGCAGTACTTC. Its protein product is CASSPSTGGVSSYEQYF.